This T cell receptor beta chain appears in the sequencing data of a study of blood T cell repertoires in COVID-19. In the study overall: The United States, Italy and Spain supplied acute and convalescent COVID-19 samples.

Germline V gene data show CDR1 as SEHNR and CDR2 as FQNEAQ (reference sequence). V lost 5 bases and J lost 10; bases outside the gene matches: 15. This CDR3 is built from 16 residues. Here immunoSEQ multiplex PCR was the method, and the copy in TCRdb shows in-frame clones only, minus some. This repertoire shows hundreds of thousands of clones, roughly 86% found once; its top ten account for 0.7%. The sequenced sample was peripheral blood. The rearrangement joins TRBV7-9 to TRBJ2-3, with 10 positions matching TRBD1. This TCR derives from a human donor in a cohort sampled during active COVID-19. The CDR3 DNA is TGTGCCAGCAGCCACTACAGGGGGACAGGGGATGTTCCGCAGTATTTT. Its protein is CASSHYRGTGDVPQYF.